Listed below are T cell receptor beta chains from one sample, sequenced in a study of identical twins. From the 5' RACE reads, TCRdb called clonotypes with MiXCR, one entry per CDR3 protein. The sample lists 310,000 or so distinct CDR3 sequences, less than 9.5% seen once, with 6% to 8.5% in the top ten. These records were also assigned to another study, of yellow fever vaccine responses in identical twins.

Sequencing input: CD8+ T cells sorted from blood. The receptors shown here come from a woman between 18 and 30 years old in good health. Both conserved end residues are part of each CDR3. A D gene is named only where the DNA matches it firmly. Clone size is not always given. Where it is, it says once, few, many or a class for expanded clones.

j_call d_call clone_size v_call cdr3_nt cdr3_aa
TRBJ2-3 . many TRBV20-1 TGCACCACCACTACCGACCGCACAGATACGCAGTATTTT CTTTTDRTDTQYF
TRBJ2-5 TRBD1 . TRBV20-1 TGCAGTGCTAGTCTAGTCGGGACAGGGGGCTGGGAGACCCAGTACTTC CSASLVGTGGWETQYF
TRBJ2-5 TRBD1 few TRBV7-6 TGTGCCAGCAGCTTCCCGGGACAGGGGGCCCTCGTCATCGGGGAGACCCAGTACTTC CASSFPGQGALVIGETQYF
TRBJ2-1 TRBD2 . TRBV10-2 TGCGCCAGCAGTTTAGCGGGAGCCCCTCCCAATGAGCAGTTCTTC CASSLAGAPPNEQFF
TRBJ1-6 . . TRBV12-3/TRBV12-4 TGTGCCAGCAGTTTAGGGACGTATAATTCACCCCTCCACTTT CASSLGTYNSPLHF
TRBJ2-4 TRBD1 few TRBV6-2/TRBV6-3 TGTGCCAGCATTCCCCGGGACAGGGAGTCCAAAAACATTCAGTACTTC CASIPRDRESKNIQYF
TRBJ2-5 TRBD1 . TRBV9 TGTGCCAGCAGCGCGGGGACAGGGGGTTTAGGAGAGACCCAGTACTTC CASSAGTGGLGETQYF
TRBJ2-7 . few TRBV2 TGTGCCAGCAGGTTTGTCGGAGACTACGAGCAGTACTTC CASRFVGDYEQYF
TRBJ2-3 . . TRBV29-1 TGCAGCGTTGAAGATCAAGGATCTGAGCAGTATTTT CSVEDQGSEQYF
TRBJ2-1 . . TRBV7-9 TGTGCCAGCAGCTCCGATACGGGCCTCACCTACAATGAGCAGTTCTTC CASSSDTGLTYNEQFF
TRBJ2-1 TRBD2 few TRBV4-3 TGCGCCAGCAGCCAAGATAAATCAGCGGGATATGAGCAGTTCTTC CASSQDKSAGYEQFF
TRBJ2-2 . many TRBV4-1 TGCGCCAGCAGCCAGCTCCCCCCTGGGGGAAGTAACACCGGGGAGCTGTTTTTT CASSQLPPGGSNTGELFF
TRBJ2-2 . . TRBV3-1 TGTGCCACCACCAAAGAGGACCCATTGGGAGGGGAGCTGTTTTTT CATTKEDPLGGELFF
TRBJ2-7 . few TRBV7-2 TGTGCCAGCAGCAAGTTAGATCCGTCCTACGAGCAGTACTTC CASSKLDPSYEQYF
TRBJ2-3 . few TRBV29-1 TGCAGCGTTGAAGACGGACTTCGCACAGATACGCAGTATTTT CSVEDGLRTDTQYF
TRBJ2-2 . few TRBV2 TGTGCCAGCGCCTATAAGCCTCCGGGACGACACAACACCGGGGAGCTGTTTTTT CASAYKPPGRHNTGELFF
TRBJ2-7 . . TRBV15 TGTGCCACCAGCGGGGGGCCATCTGACGAGCAGTACTTC CATSGGPSDEQYF
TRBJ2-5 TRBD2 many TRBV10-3 TGTGCCATCAGTGAGGATTGGACTAGCGGGAGTTCTCCGCAGGAGACCCAGTACTTC CAISEDWTSGSSPQETQYF
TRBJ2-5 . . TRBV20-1 TGCAGTGCCGTGTGGGAGACCCAGTACTTC CSAVWETQYF
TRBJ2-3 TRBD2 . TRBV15 TGTGCCACCAGCAGAGATCTCTCTAGCGGGGATAGCACAGATACGCAGTATTTT CATSRDLSSGDSTDTQYF
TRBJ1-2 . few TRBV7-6 . CASSLGPGVATPSVRGPGYTF
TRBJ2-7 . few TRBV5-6 TGTGCCAGCAGCAATGGCCTCCACGAGCAGTACTTC CASSNGLHEQYF
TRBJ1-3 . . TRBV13 TGTGCCAGCAGCGTCACCGGGACGGCATTCTCTGGAAACACCATATATTTT CASSVTGTAFSGNTIYF
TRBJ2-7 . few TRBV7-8 TGTGCCAGCGAGGGAGTCGTCTCCTACGAGCAGTACTTC CASEGVVSYEQYF
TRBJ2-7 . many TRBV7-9 TGTGCCAGCAGCTTAGGCGGGACCGACGAGCAGTACTTC CASSLGGTDEQYF
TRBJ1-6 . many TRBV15 TGTGCCACCAGCAGAGAGGGTCTAAATTCACCCCTCCACTTT CATSREGLNSPLHF
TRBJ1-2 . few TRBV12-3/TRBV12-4 TGTGCCAGCATTAACCGGGACAACTATGGCTACACCTTC CASINRDNYGYTF
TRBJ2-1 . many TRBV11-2 TGTGCCAGCAGCTTAGAGGGGGGCCTGATCAATGAGCAGTTCTTC CASSLEGGLINEQFF
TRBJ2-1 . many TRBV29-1 TGCAGCGCTGAGAGCTCCTACAATGAGCAGTTCTTC CSAESSYNEQFF
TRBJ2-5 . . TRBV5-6 TGTGCCAGCAGCTTGCCCCTCGGAGAGACCCAGTACTTC CASSLPLGETQYF
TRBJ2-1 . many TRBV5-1 TGCGCCAGCAGCTTGGAAGGGGTCTCCTACAATGAGCAGTTCTTC CASSLEGVSYNEQFF
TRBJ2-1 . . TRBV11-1 TGTGCCAGCAGCTTAGAGCGCTGGACTAGGGGGAATGAGCAGTTCTTC CASSLERWTRGNEQFF
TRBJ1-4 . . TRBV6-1 TGTGCCAGCAGTGGAGCCAGAGGGTTAACTAATGAAAAACTGTTTTTT CASSGARGLTNEKLFF
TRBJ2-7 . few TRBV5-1 TGCGCCAGCAGCCACTCACAGGGATACTCCTACGAGCAGTACTTC CASSHSQGYSYEQYF
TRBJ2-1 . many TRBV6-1 TGTGCCAGCAGCAATAAGGCGGGACCCGTACACAATGAGCAGTTCTTC CASSNKAGPVHNEQFF
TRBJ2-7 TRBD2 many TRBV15 TGTGCCACCAGCACAACCCGACTAGCGAGCTCCTACGAGCAGTACTTC CATSTTRLASSYEQYF
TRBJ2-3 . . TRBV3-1 TGTGCCAGCAGCCAAGATCCGCGGTACGGAGACACAGATACGCAGTATTTT CASSQDPRYGDTDTQYF
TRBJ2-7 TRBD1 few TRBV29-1 TGCAGCGTTGAAGGGGGTACAGGGGGTCGGGAGCAGTACTTC CSVEGGTGGREQYF
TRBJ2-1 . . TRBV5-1 TGCGCCAGCAGCCCAGAGGAGATGGGCTTAGCCTACAATGAGCAGTTCTTC CASSPEEMGLAYNEQFF
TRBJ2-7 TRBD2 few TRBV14 TGTGCCAGCAGCCAAGTGATGGGACTAGCGATCTACGAGCAGTACTTC CASSQVMGLAIYEQYF
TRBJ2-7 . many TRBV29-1 TGCAGCGGGCGGGACACCCACTCCTACGAGCAGTACTTC CSGRDTHSYEQYF
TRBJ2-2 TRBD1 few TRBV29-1 TGCAGCGTTGAGATCCCCCAGGGGGCGGCCGGGGAGCTGTTTTTT CSVEIPQGAAGELFF
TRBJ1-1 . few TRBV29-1 TGCAGCGTTGACCAGTACACTGAAGCTTTCTTT CSVDQYTEAFF
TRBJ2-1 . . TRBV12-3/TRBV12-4 TGTGCCAGCAGCCGAAGCTGGGAAGGGCTCTACAATGAGCAGTTCTTC CASSRSWEGLYNEQFF
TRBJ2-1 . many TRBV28 TGTGCCAGCAGTCAAATGGGATTCCCTAATCTCGATGAGCAGTTCTTC CASSQMGFPNLDEQFF
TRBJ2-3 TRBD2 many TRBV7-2 TGTGCCAGCAGTTGGACTAGCGGGACGAGCACAGATACGCAGTATTTT CASSWTSGTSTDTQYF
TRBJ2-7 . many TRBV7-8 TGTGCCAGCACCCTGACGGACACCTACGAGCAGTACTTC CASTLTDTYEQYF
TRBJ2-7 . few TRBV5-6 TGTGCCAGCAGCTTTGGTGGGCCATCTGAGCAGTACTTC CASSFGGPSEQYF
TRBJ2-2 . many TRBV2 TGTGCCAGCAGCCTAATGAACACCGGGGAGCTGTTTTTT CASSLMNTGELFF
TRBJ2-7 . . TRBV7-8 TGTGCCAGCAGCAATGGACCCCGCGAGGAGTACTTC CASSNGPREEYF
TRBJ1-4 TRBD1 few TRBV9 TGTGCCAGCAGCTACGACAGGGGTAGAGAAAAACTGTTTTTT CASSYDRGREKLFF
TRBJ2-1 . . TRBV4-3 TGCGCCAGCAGCCCCTACCGAGGGGGGTGGAATGAGCAGTTCTTC CASSPYRGGWNEQFF
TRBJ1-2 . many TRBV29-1 TGCAGCGTGCTAGGGCAGAACTATGGCTACACCTTC CSVLGQNYGYTF
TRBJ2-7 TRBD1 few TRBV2 TGTGCCAGCAGTGATCTAGCCGGGACAGGGCTTTACGAGCAGTACTTC CASSDLAGTGLYEQYF
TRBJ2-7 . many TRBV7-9 TGTGCCAGCGTAAGCGGCACCTACGAGCAGTACTTC CASVSGTYEQYF
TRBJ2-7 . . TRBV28 TGTGCCAGCAGTTTAATCCAGGGGAGGTACGAGCAGTACTTC CASSLIQGRYEQYF
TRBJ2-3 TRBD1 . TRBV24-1 TGTGCCACCAGCGGTAGACAGGGGGCGGACACAGATACGCAGTATTTT CATSGRQGADTDTQYF
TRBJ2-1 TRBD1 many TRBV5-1 TGCGCCAGCAGCTTGGGGACAGGGCGAAAGCAGTTCTTC CASSLGTGRKQFF
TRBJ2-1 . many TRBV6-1 TGTGCCAGCAGGAGGGACCATTACAATGAGCAGTTCTTC CASRRDHYNEQFF
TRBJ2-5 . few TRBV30 TGTGCCTGGAGTATCCCGGTTTTTGGTGAGACCCAGTACTTC CAWSIPVFGETQYF